The source of this T cell receptor (beta chain) is a study of blood T cell repertoires in COVID-19. At the level of the study: The analysed material was cDNA or gDNA that came from T cells, B-cell-depleted T cells, or PBMCs.

Per the authors' pipeline: The authors estimated nucleated cell counts from reference gene primer amplification. Libraries were prepared by immunoSEQ multiplex PCR; TCRdb keeps only in-frame clonotypes and omits some of them. Clonal size and the V and J genes are those of that table, whereas D and trimming came from the DNA. The sample carries 300,000 to 450,000 clones, more than 75% recorded once. Trimming removed 3 bases from V and 4 bases from J, with 13 bases in between. The CDR3 is made up of 14 amino acids. CDR1 and CDR2 from the germline V gene are MDHEN and SYDVKM. Sequencing was carried out using peripheral blood. The rearrangement joins TRBV28 to TRBJ2-7, with D tentatively TRBD1 (5 bases). The receptor was isolated from a woman aged 55-75 years with COVID-19, enrolled during active disease. CDR3 bases: TGTGCCAGCAGTTTTGGTTTAGGGGCATACGAGCAGTACTTC. Its translation is CASSFGLGAYEQYF.